This T cell receptor (beta chain) was recovered during a study of siplizumab effects on memory and regulatory T cells. Study-level findings and limits: Proliferating siplizumab-cultured Tregs lacked confirmed suppressive function. Among sequences traceable to unstimulated CD4+ memory cells, alloreactive ones were significantly reduced by siplizumab.

With regard to this clone: Its antigen is currently unknown.

Germline-derived CDR1 and CDR2 are MDHEN and SYDVKM. The CDR3 has 12 amino acids. V lost 7 bases and J 5 bases, leaving 11 bases between the germline ends. In each sample, 80,000 to 100,000 TCR templates were assayed. Using immunoSEQ multiplex PCR, the repertoire was profiled, and TCRdb retains in-frame clones only, with some absent. The profile shows fewer than 110,000 clones, about nine tenths of them singletons. This chain connects TRBV28 to TRBJ1-2, with D perhaps matching TRBD1 (5 bases). The receptor comes from a human donor in good health. The specimen was non-Treg CD4+ T cells sorted from blood. CDR3 bases: TGTGCCAGCACTGGGACGGCTTATGGCTACACCTTC. Amino acid sequence: CASTGTAYGYTF.